This T cell receptor beta chain was profiled in a study of T cells in localized non-small cell lung cancer. Sequencing used immunoSEQ multiplex PCR; TCRdb keeps in-frame clones, though not all of them. The repertoire holds about 46,000 clones, with 81% as singletons. Details on this clone: Its target is not known.

CDR1 SGHTS and CDR2 YDEGEE come from the germline V gene. The CDR3 loop spans 16 amino acids. Trimming removed 2 bases from V and 5 bases from J; junction bases left unmatched: 3. Overall study findings and caveats: Median around 60 top-100 tumor clones were shared with paired adjacent lung. The highest T cell clonality was in uninvolved adjacent lung, above tumor.

Sequenced here: peripheral blood mononuclear cells, sampled before any cancer treatment. This chain connects TRBV5-8 to TRBJ2-1; 14 positions match TRBD2. This receptor was identified in a man aged 35 to 70 with stage III lung adenocarcinoma. In nucleotides, the CDR3 is TGTGCCAGCAGCTTAGGGACTAGCGGGGGAGACAATGAGCAGTTCTTC. It specifies CASSLGTSGGDNEQFF.